The 3 T cell receptor beta chains given below trace back to one sample, sequenced in a study of blood T cell repertoires in COVID-19. Sequenced by immunoSEQ multiplex PCR; TCRdb stores in-frame clones only, minus some. The sample records about 300,000 clones, approximately 89% being singletons. Sequencing was carried out using PBMCs or T cells enriched from blood (not recorded which). Source of these receptors: a woman between 50 and 59 years old who had been exposed to COVID-19.

This chain links TRBV29-1 with TRBJ1-2; possibly TRBD1 for D (5 bases). Between the trimmed V and J ends, which lost 5 bases and 1 base, there was a span of 8 bases. Germline V gene lookup returns CDR1 SQVTM and CDR2 ANQGSEA. CDR3 length: 12 amino acids. CDR3 bases: TGCAGCGTTAAGGGACTTAACTATGGCTACACCTTC. This sequence encodes CSVKGLNYGYTF.

This chain connects TRBV7-2 to TRBJ1-1; the match to TRBD1 covers 7 bases. V shed 5 bases and J 4 bases; nucleotides not matched to a gene: 13. Germline CDR1 is SGHTA and CDR2 is FQGNSA. The CDR3 is 16 residues long. CDR3 in amino acids: CASSPRQGRWGTEAFF. The CDR3 DNA is TGTGCCAGCAGCCCCCGACAGGGTCGGTGGGGCACTGAAGCTTTCTTT.

The gene calls are TRBV3-1 (or the pseudogene TRBV3-2) and TRBJ1-1; TRBD1 matches at 7 bases. The CDR3 has 15 residues. V dropped 5 bases and J dropped 6; count of bases not matched to a gene: 12. CDR1 and CDR2 from the germline V gene are LGHDT and YNNKEL (reference sequence). The CDR3 DNA sequence: TGTGCCAGCAGCGGCCGACAGGGCTCTGGCGCTGAAGCTTTCTTT. It translates to CASSGRQGSGAEAFF.